The clone carrying this T cell receptor (beta chain) was observed many times. This specimen comes from a study of human T cells and chemical hapten exposure. Looking at the study overall: 2% DPC applied to a 2 cm by 2 cm arm area sensitized donors.

Noted time point: patch test 2, 6 weeks after DPC sensitization. Treatment described: therapeutic diphenylcyclopropenone sensitization with weekly scalp DPC. Separate cDNA molecules received unique molecular identifiers, which the library attached to them. TCRdb reprocessed the RACE reads with MiXCR, giving one entry per CDR3 protein. Of tens of thousands of distinct CDR3 sequences listed, 10% are singletons. The clonotype comes from a woman in her twenties or thirties with alopecia areata. Some clones in this sample may be carry-over from other donors' samples. The specimen comprised whole blood, sampled in connection with sensitization to the hapten diphenylcyclopropenone (DPC).

This chain's CDR3 is CSVEDPADTQYF. The CDR3 DNA is TGCAGCGTTGAAGATCCAGCGGATACGCAGTATTTT. The chain uses TRBV29-1 and TRBJ2-3; D is unclear. V lost 0 bases and J 6 bases, leaving 7 bases between the germline ends. CDR3 size: 12 residues. Germline CDR1 and CDR2: SQVTM and ANQGSEA.